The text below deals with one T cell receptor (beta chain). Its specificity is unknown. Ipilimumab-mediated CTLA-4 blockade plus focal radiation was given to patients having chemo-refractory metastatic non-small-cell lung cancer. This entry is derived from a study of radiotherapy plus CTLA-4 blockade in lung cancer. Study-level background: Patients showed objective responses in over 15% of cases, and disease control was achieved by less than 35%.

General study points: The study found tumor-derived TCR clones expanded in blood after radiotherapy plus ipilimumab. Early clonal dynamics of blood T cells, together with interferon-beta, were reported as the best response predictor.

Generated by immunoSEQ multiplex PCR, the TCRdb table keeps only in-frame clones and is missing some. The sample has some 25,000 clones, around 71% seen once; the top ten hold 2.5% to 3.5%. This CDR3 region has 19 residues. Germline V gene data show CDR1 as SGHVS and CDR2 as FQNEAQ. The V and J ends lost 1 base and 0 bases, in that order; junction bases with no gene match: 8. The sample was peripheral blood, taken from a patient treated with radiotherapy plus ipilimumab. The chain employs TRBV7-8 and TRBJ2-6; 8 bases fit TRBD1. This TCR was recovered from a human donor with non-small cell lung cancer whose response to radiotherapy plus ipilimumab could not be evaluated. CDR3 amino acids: CASSLEPGTGHSGANVLTF. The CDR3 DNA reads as TGTGCCAGCAGCTTAGAACCCGGGACAGGACACTCTGGGGCCAACGTCCTGACTTTC.